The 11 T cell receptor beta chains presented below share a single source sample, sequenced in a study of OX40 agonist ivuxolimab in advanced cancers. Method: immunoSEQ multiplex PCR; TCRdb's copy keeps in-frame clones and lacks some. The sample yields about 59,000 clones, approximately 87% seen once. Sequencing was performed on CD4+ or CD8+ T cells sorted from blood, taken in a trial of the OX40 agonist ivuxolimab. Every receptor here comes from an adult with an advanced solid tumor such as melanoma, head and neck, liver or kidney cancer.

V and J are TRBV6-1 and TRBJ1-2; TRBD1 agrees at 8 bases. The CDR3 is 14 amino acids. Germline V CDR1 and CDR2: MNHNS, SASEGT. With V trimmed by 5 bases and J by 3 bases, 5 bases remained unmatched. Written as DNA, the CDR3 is TGTGCCAGCAGTACCCGACAGGGGCACTATGGCTACACCTTC. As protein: CASSTRQGHYGYTF.

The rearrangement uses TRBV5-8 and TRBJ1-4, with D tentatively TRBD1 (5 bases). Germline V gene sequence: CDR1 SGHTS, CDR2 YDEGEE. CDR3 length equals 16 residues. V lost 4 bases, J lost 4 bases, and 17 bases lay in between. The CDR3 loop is CASSPGRQIDNEKLFF. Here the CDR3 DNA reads TGTGCCAGCAGCCCGGGTCGACAGATTGATAATGAAAAACTGTTTTTT.

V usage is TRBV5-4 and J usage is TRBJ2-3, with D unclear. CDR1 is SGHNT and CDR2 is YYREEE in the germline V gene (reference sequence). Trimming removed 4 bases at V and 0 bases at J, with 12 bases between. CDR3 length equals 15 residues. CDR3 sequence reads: CASSQHLTSTDTQYF. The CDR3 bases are TGTGCCAGCAGCCAGCATTTGACTAGCACAGATACGCAGTATTTT.

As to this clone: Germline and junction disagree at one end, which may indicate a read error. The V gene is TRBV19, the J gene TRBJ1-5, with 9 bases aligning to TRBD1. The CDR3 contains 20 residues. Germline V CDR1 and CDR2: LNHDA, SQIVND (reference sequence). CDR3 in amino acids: CANSGGFSTGGEGRNQPQHF. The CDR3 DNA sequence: TGTGCCAATAGTGGCGGGTTCTCAACAGGGGGCGAAGGACGAAATCAGCCCCAGCATTTT. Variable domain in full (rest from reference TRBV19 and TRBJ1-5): DGGITQSPKYLFRKEGQNVTLSCEQNLNHDAMYWYRQDPGQGLRLIYYSQIVNDFQKGDIAEGYSVSREKKESFPLTVTSAQKNPTAFYLCANSGGFSTGGEGRNQPQHFGDGTRLSIL.

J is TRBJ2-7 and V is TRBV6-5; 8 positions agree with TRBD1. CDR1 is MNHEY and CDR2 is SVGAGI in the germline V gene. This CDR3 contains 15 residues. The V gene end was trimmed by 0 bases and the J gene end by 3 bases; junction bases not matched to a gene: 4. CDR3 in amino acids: CASSYSGQGGYEQYF. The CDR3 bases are TGTGCCAGCAGTTACTCAGGACAGGGTGGCTACGAGCAGTACTTC.

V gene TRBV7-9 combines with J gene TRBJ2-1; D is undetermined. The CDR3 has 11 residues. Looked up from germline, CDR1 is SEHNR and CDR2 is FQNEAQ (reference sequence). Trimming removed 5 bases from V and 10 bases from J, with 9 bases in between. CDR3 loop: CASSLNAEQFF. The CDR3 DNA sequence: TGTGCCAGCAGCCTTAACGCGGAGCAGTTCTTC.

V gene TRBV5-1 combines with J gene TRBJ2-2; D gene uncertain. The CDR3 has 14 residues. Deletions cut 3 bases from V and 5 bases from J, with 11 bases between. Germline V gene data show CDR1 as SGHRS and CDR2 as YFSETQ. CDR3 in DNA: TGCGCCAGCAGCTCGTCCCACAGAACCGGGGAGCTGTTTTTT. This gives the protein CASSSSHRTGELFF.

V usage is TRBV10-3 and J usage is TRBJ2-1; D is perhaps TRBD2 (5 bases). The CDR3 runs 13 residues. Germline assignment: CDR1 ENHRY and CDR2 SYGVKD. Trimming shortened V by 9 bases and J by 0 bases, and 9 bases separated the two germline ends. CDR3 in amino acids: CAIAASSYNEQFF. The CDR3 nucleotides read TGTGCCATAGCGGCCAGCTCCTACAATGAGCAGTTCTTC.

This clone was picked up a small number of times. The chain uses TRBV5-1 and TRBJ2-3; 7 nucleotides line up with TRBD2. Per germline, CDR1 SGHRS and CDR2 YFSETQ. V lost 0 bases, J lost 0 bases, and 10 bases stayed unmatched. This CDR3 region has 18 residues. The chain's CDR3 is CASSLGASGDPSTDTQYF. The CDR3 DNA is TGCGCCAGCAGCTTGGGGGCTAGCGGAGATCCTAGCACAGATACGCAGTATTTT.

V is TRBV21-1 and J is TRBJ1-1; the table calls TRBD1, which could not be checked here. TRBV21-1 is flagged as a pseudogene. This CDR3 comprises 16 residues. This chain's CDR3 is CASSSIRHEQNTEAFF. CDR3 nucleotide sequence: TGTGCCAGCAGCAGCATTAGACACGAACAGAACACTGAAGCTTTCTTT.

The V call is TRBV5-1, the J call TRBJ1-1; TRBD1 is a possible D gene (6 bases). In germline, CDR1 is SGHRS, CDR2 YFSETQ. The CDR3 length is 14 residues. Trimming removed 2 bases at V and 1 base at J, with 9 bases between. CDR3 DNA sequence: TGCGCCAGCAGCTTACAGGGAACGAACACTGAAGCTTTCTTT. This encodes CASSLQGTNTEAFF.